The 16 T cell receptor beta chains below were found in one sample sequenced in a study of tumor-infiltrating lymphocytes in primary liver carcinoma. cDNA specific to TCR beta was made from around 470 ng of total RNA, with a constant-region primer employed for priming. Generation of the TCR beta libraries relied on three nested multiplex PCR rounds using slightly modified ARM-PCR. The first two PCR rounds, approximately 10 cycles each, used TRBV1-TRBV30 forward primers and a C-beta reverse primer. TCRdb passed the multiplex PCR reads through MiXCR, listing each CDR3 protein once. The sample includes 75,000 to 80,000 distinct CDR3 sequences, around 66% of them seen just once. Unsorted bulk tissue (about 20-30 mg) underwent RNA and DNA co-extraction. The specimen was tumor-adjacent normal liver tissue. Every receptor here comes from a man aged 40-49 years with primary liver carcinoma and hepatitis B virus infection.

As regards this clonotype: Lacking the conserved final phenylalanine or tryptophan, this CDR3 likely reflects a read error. The CDR3 DNA follows: TGTGCCAGCAGTCACTCGATTCCTAGCCTGCCCTACGAGCAGTACCTC. It yields the protein CASSHSIPSLPYEQYL. The V and J genes are TRBV6-2 or TRBV6-3 and TRBJ2-7; D is perhaps TRBD2 (5 bases). In germline, CDR1 is MNHEY, CDR2 SVGEGT. The CDR3 sequence is 16 residues long.

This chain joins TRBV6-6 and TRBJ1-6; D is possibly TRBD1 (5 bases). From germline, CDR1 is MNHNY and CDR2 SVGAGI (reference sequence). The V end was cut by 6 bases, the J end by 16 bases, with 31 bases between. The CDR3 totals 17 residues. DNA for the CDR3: TGTGCCAGCAGCCGGGGGAGACAGCCGAAATATAATTCATCTCTCCACTTT. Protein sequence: CASSRGRQPKYNSSLHF.

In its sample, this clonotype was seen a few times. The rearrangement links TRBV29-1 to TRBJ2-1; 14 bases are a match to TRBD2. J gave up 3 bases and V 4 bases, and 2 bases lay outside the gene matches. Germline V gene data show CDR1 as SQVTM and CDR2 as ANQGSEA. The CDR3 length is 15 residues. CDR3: CSVGLAGGRYNEQFF. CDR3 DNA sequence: TGCAGCGTTGGACTAGCGGGAGGGCGCTACAATGAGCAGTTCTTC.

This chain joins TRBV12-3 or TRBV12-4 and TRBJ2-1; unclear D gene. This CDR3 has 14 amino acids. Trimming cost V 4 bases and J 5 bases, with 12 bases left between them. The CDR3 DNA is TGTGCCAGCAGTTGCTATATAACAGACAATGAGCAGTTCTTC. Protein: CASSCYITDNEQFF.

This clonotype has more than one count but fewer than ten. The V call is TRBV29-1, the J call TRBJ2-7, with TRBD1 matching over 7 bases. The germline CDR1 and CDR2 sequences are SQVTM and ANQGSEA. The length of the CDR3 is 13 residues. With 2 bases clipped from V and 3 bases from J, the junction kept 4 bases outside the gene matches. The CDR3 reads CSVESAGGYEQYF. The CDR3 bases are TGCAGCGTTGAATCCGCAGGGGGCTACGAGCAGTACTTC.

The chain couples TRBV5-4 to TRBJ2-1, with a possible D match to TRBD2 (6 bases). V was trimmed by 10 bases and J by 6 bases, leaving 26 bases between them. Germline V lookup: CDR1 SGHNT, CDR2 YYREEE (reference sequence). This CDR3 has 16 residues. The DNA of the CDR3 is TGTGCCGACAGCTTGGCTGGAGGGCGGGAAGGCAATGAGCAGTTCTTC. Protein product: CADSLAGGREGNEQFF.

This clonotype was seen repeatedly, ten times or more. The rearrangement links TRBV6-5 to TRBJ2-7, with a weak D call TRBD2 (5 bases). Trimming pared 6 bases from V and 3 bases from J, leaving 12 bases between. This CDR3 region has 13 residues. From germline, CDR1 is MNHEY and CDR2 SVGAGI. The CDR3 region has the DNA TGTGCCAGCAGAGAGTTGGGAGACTACGAGCAGTACTTC. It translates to CASRELGDYEQYF.

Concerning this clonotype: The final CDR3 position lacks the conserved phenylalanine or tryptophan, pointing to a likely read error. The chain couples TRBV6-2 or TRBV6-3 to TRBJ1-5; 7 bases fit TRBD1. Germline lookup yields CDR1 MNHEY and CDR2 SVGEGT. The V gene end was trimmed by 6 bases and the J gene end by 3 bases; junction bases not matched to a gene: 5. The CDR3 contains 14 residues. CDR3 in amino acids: CASRSDRVNQPQHY. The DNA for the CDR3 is TGTGCCAGCAGGTCTGACAGGGTCAATCAGCCCCAGCATTAT.

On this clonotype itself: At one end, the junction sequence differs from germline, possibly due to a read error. This CDR3 reads CANSEALLGGANAGELFF. The CDR3 DNA follows: TGTGCCAACAGTGAAGCGCTTCTAGGGGGAGCGAACGCCGGGGAGCTGTTTTTC. The chain combines TRBV6-1 with TRBJ2-2; tentatively, D is TRBD1 (6 bases). This CDR3 region has 18 residues. Per germline, CDR1 MNHNS and CDR2 SASEGT.

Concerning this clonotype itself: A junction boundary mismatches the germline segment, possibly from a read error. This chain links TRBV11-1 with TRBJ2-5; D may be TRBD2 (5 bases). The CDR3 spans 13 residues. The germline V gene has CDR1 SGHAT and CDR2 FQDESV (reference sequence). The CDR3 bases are TGTACCAGCAACAGTACTAGAGGCGAGACCCAGTACTTC. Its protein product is CTSNSTRGETQYF.

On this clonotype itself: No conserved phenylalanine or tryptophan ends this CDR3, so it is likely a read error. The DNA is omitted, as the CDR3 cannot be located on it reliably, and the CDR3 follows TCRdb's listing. The CDR3 spells CASSEGRGRNTI. The rearrangement uses TRBV6-1 and TRBJ1-2; TRBD1 was called by the table and not checked on the DNA. Germline CDR1 and CDR2: MNHNS and SASEGT. The length of the CDR3 is 12 amino acids, counting both ends.

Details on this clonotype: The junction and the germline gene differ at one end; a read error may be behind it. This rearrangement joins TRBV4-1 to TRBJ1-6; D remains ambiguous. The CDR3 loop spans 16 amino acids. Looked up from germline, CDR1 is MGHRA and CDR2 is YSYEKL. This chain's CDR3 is CATSQEELSYNSPLHF. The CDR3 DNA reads TGCGCCACCAGCCAAGAAGAGCTTTCCTATAATTCACCCCTCCACTTT.

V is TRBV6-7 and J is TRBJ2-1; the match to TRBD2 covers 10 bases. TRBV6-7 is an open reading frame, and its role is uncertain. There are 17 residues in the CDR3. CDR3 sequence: CVCSYSKGLADNNEQFF. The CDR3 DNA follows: TGTGTCTGCAGTTACTCGAAAGGACTAGCGGACAACAATGAGCAGTTCTTC.

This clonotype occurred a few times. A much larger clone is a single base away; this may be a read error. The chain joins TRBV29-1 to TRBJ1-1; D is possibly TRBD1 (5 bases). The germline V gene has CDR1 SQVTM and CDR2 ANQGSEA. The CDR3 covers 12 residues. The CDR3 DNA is TGCAGCGTTCGATGGGGCGCGACTGAAGCTCTCTTT. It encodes CSVRWGATEALF.

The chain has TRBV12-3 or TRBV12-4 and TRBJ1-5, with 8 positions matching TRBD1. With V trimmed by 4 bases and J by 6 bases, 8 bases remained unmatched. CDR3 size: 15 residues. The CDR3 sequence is CASSWDRRLAQPQHF. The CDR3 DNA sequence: TGTGCCAGCAGTTGGGACAGGAGGCTAGCTCAGCCCCAGCATTTT.

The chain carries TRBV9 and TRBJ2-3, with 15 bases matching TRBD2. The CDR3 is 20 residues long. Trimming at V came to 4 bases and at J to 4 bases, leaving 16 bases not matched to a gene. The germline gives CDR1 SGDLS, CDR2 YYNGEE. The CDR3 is CASSFRTSGRDYPRPDTQYF. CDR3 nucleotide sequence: TGTGCCAGCAGCTTCCGGACTAGCGGGAGGGATTACCCTAGGCCAGATACGCAGTATTTT.